This TCR beta chain was identified during a study of response to subunit inactivated influenza vaccine. The table lists this clonotype with a few counts. V dropped 4 bases and J dropped 2 bases, with 15 bases sitting between them. The CDR3 has 16 amino acids. Per the germline V gene, CDR1 is LGHNA and CDR2 is YSLEER. TCRdb processed the RT-PCR reads anew with MiXCR; each CDR3 protein has one entry. The repertoire has about 570,000 distinct CDR3 sequences, around 11% of them found once; the top ten carry 11%. These data are also associated with another study on T cells expressing NK-cell markers. This second study says: The TCR beta cDNA came from 5'RACE template switching with UMIs. With respect to HCMV, most of the eight sequenced donors were seropositive, and one was seronegative. Several of the experiments relied on an anti-gamma-delta TCR antibody so that only alpha-beta TCR T cells were sorted. The CD3+CD56-NKG2C+ fraction was also led by these clonotypes in several donors.

The receptor was isolated from a man aged 45-65 years who received an inactivated influenza vaccine. V and J are TRBV4-3 and TRBJ2-1; D may be TRBD2 (6 bases). Sequences were derived from PBMCs from blood, sampled on the day of vaccination. The CDR3 here is CASSPQAGGAYNEQFF. The CDR3 nucleotides read TGCGCCAGCAGCCCCCAAGCCGGGGGAGCCTACAATGAGCAGTTCTTC.